This TCR beta chain was found in a study of blood T cell repertoires in COVID-19. The overall study: Samples representing acute and convalescent COVID-19 were sourced from the United States, Italy and Spain.

The germline V gene encodes CDR1 SGDLS and CDR2 YYNGEE. J was trimmed by 4 bases and V by 2 bases; bases with no gene match: 8. The CDR3 runs to 18 residues. Methods used by the authors: From reference gene primer amplification, estimates of nucleated cell counts were derived. The data were produced by immunoSEQ multiplex PCR, yet TCRdb's version contains in-frame clones alone and is incomplete. D and trimming come from the DNA, and the V and J calls and clone size come from that table. This sample has 3,500 to 4,000 clones, with roughly nine tenths found just once. The sample was peripheral blood. V usage is TRBV9 and J usage is TRBJ2-1, with TRBD2 matching 14 bases. The clonotype comes from a woman between 70 and 85 years old with active COVID-19. The CDR3 here is CASSVDSGLAGGYNEQFF. CDR3 coding DNA: TGTGCCAGCAGCGTCGATAGCGGACTAGCGGGGGGATACAATGAGCAGTTCTTC. The full variable domain, its missing parts supplied by reference TRBV9 and TRBJ2-1, is DSGVTQTPKHLITATGQRVTLRCSPRSGDLSVYWYQQSLDQGLQFLIQYYNGEERAKGNILERFSAQQFPDLHSELNLSSLELGDSALYFCASSVDSGLAGGYNEQFFGPGTRLTVL.